At least ten counts were recorded for the clone carrying this TCR beta chain. TCRdb re-derived calls from the 5' RACE reads in MiXCR, one entry per CDR3 protein. This sample yields 350,000 or so distinct CDR3 sequences, of which approximately 10% are seen a single time; about 8.1% belongs to the top ten. The germline V and J ends were trimmed by 1 base and 4 bases, with 7 bases remaining between them. The CDR3 is 13 residues long. The sample originates from a study of identical twins. The specimen was naive T cells sorted from blood. This chain links TRBV12-3 or TRBV12-4 with TRBJ2-5; no reliable D call. The sequence was obtained from a woman in her forties or fifties in good health. For the CDR3, the DNA is TGTGCCAGCAGTTTAGTAGGAAGAGAGACCCAGTACTTC. Its protein is CASSLVGRETQYF.